The 12 T cell receptor beta chains given below trace back to one sample, sequenced in a study of T-cell memory formation after mild COVID-19. TCRdb reprocessed the 5' RACE reads via MiXCR and lists one record per CDR3 protein. The data hold about 180,000 distinct CDR3 sequences, with 16% observed a single time. Sequenced: PBMCs or a T cell subset sorted from them (not recorded which). The receptors originated from an adult woman who had mild COVID-19 (a few samples of this study predate the infection). Cell type and time point are not known.

The genes are TRBV5-1 and TRBJ1-2; TRBD1 might be the D (5 bases). The CDR3 sequence is 15 residues long. Germline V lookup: CDR1 SGHRS, CDR2 YFSETQ. V lost 4 bases, J lost 7 bases, and 20 bases lay in between. The CDR3 region is CASSIRDRKGSGYTF. CDR3 coding DNA: TGCGCCAGCAGCATCCGGGACCGCAAAGGGAGTGGCTACACCTTC.

In this sample, this clonotype turned up many times. CDR3 region: CASSSRAGGLNTQYF. The CDR3 nucleotides read TGTGCCAGCTCATCCCGCGCGGGGGGCCTAAATACGCAGTATTTT. The chain is built from TRBV18 and TRBJ2-3; 8 nucleotides line up with TRBD2. The CDR3 has 15 residues. After removal of 5 bases from V and 7 bases from J, the junction contained 11 bases not matched to a gene. The germline CDR1 and CDR2 sequences are KGHSH and LQKENI.

V gene TRBV2 combines with J gene TRBJ2-1; 7 bases are a match to TRBD2. The trim removed 6 bases at V and 6 bases at J, leaving 5 bases unmatched. The CDR3 totals 13 residues. The germline V gene encodes CDR1 SNHLY and CDR2 FYNNEI. In DNA form, the CDR3 reads TGTGCCAGCAGGGGGGGAGGGTTCAATGAGCAGTTCTTC. It is translated as CASRGGGFNEQFF.

V usage is TRBV20-1 and J usage is TRBJ2-1; D remains unclear. The germline CDR1 and CDR2 sequences are DFQATT and SNEGSKA (reference sequence). The V end lost 2 bases, the J end lost 0 bases, and 11 bases lay between the germline ends. This CDR3 is built from 15 residues. The CDR3 nucleotides read TGCAGTGCTAGAAGCAGCCCGGGCTCCTACAATGAGCAGTTCTTC. Translated, it gives CSARSSPGSYNEQFF.

This clonotype occurred many times. J is TRBJ2-2 and V is TRBV29-1, with D maybe TRBD1 (7 bases). V was trimmed by 7 bases and J by 5 bases, leaving 17 bases between them. Germline CDR1 reads SQVTM; CDR2 reads ANQGSEA. This CDR3 comprises 14 residues. CDR3 protein: CSAGDSRLTGELFF. For the CDR3, the DNA is TGCAGCGCGGGGGACAGTAGGTTGACCGGGGAGCTGTTTTTT.

This sequence joins TRBV4-3 and TRBJ2-5, with 7 nucleotides matching TRBD1. CDR3 length equals 15 residues. Germline V CDR1 and CDR2: LGHNA, YSLEER. The V segment lost 2 bases and the J segment 8 bases; nucleotides outside the gene matches: 11. The CDR3 here is CASSQNHRGGETQYF. The DNA for the CDR3 is TGCGCCAGCAGCCAAAACCACAGGGGTGGGGAAACCCAGTACTTC.

Only a few counts were recorded for this clonotype. This sequence joins TRBV29-1 and TRBJ2-1; 13 bases line up with TRBD2. Germline CDR1 SQVTM, CDR2 ANQGSEA. The CDR3 has 16 amino acids. V was pared by 3 bases and J by 4 bases, with 6 bases of the junction left unmatched. CDR3 nucleotide sequence: TGCAGCGTTGAGCTGGGACTAGCGGGGCATTACAATGAGCAGTTCTTC. It encodes CSVELGLAGHYNEQFF.

This clonotype was seen a handful of times. The rearrangement joins TRBV20-1 to TRBJ2-7; TRBD2 agrees at 7 bases. V trimming: 1 base; J trimming: 2 bases; junction bases outside the gene matches: 5. This CDR3 has 14 amino acids. Germline loops: CDR1 DFQATT, CDR2 SNEGSKA (reference sequence). CDR3 sequence reads: CSARGLAETYEQYF. The CDR3 nucleotides are TGCAGTGCTAGAGGACTAGCCGAAACCTACGAGCAGTACTTC.

In its sample, this clonotype was seen a few times. The chain couples TRBV18 to TRBJ1-1, with 8 bases fitting TRBD1. Germline V CDR1 and CDR2: KGHSH, LQKENI. CDR3 length: 15 residues. V was pared by 3 bases and J by 1 base, with 4 bases of the junction left unmatched. CDR3 protein: CASSPGQGSNTEAFF. The CDR3 region has the DNA TGTGCCAGCTCACCCGGACAGGGATCGAACACTGAAGCTTTCTTT.

This clonotype was counted only a few times. The chain couples TRBV11-2 to TRBJ2-3; TRBD2 matches 8 bases. The CDR3 covers 16 residues. Germline CDR1 reads SGHAT; CDR2 reads FQNNGV. Trimming cost V 2 bases and J 6 bases; bases outside gene matches: 10. The CDR3 is CASSLSGGGRWDTQYF. In DNA form, the CDR3 reads TGTGCCAGCAGCTTATCCGGCGGGGGGCGTTGGGATACGCAGTATTTT.

This clonotype came up a few times. This chain links TRBV14 with TRBJ2-5; 10 nucleotides agree with TRBD2. Germline CDR1 SGHDN, CDR2 FVKESK. CDR3 length equals 15 residues. With 5 bases clipped from V and 5 bases from J, the junction kept 8 bases outside the gene matches. The CDR3 nucleotides are TGTGCCAGCAGCGCTAGCGGGGGCCGGTTTGAGACCCAGTACTTC. Residues: CASSASGGRFETQYF.

A few counts support this clonotype. The rearrangement uses TRBV5-4 and TRBJ1-1; possible D gene TRBD1, 6 bases. The germline V gene encodes CDR1 SGHNT and CDR2 YYREEE (reference sequence). The V gene lost 3 bases and the J gene lost 2 bases, with 14 bases spanning the gap. This CDR3 region has 15 residues. The DNA for the CDR3 is TGTGCCAGCAGCTGGGGGTCGGGGGGCAACACTGAAGCTTTCTTT. It translates to CASSWGSGGNTEAFF.